Presented here are 18 T cell receptor beta chains from one specimen sequenced in a study of T cell changes during pregnancy in multiple sclerosis. Here immunoSEQ multiplex PCR was the method, and the copy in TCRdb shows in-frame clones only, minus some. The repertoire has about 28,000 clones, around 89% of them found once; the top ten carry roughly 3.7%. The input for sequencing was CD4+ T cells from peripheral blood mononuclear cells, taken in the first trimester of pregnancy. The origin of the receptors is a female donor in good health, enrolled as a control in a pregnancy study.

This clone is labeled as medium-sized. The V gene is TRBV5-1, the J gene TRBJ2-5, with 9 bases matching TRBD1. V lost 4 bases and J lost 2; bases outside the gene matches: 9. The germline V gene encodes CDR1 SGHRS and CDR2 YFSETQ. The CDR3 runs 16 residues. The CDR3 coding sequence is TGCGCCAGCAGCACCTACAGGGGGCACCTTCAAGAGACCCAGTACTTC. Its protein is CASSTYRGHLQETQYF.

The chain combines TRBV19 with TRBJ2-1; 9 bases map to TRBD2. V trimming: 5 bases; J trimming: 5 bases; junction bases outside the gene matches: 7. Germline CDR1 reads LNHDA; CDR2 reads SQIVND (reference sequence). The CDR3 runs 15 residues. CDR3 loop: CASSPQASGDNEQFF. The DNA of the CDR3 is TGTGCCAGTAGTCCCCAGGCTAGCGGGGACAATGAGCAGTTCTTC.

The chain carries TRBV7-3 and TRBJ2-1, with TRBD2 identical over 8 bases. J lost 10 bases, V lost 0 bases, and 11 bases had no gene match. The CDR3 covers 16 residues. Looked up from germline, CDR1 is SGHTA and CDR2 is FQGTGA. This CDR3 reads CASSLTGAGGLGEQFF. CDR3 nucleotides: TGTGCCAGCAGCTTAACAGGCGCGGGAGGTTTGGGGGAGCAGTTCTTC. Full variable domain (rest looked up from reference TRBV7-3 and TRBJ2-1): GAGVSQTPSNKVTEKGKYVELRCDPISGHTALYWYRQSLGQGPEFLIYFQGTGAADDSGLPNDRFFAVRPEGSVSTLKIQRTERGDSAVYLCASSLTGAGGLGEQFFGPGTRLTVL.

This chain joins TRBV10-2 and TRBJ2-7; D uncertain. V lost 3 bases, J lost 7 bases, and 19 bases lay in between. This CDR3 comprises 15 residues. CDR1 is WSHSY and CDR2 is SAAADI in the germline V gene. CDR3 amino acids: CASSDNLPSSVEQYF. Written as DNA, the CDR3 is TGCGCCAGCAGTGATAACCTCCCCTCTTCGGTGGAGCAGTACTTC.

The chain couples TRBV5-1 to TRBJ1-1, with 7 bases aligning to TRBD1. The CDR3 covers 15 residues. V shed 0 bases and J 0 bases; nucleotides not matched to a gene: 2. Germline CDR1 reads SGHRS; CDR2 reads YFSETQ. The CDR3 DNA is TGCGCCAGCAGCTTGGGGACAGGATTGAACACTGAAGCTTTCTTT. Protein sequence: CASSLGTGLNTEAFF. Using reference TRBV5-1 and TRBJ1-1 for the parts outside the CDR3, the full variable domain is KAGVTQTPRYLIKTRGQQVTLSCSPISGHRSVSWYQQTPGQGLQFLFEYFSETQRNKGNFPGRFSGRQFSNSRSEMNVSTLELGDSALYLCASSLGTGLNTEAFFGQGTRLTVV.

The gene calls are TRBV5-1 and TRBJ2-5, with D possibly TRBD2 on 8 matching bases. Trimming took off 5 bases at V and 4 bases at J, with 18 bases between the two ends. Germline V gene lookup returns CDR1 SGHRS and CDR2 YFSETQ. The CDR3 extends over 15 amino acids. CDR3 protein: CASSSGLAGGETQYF. CDR3 sequence (DNA): TGCGCCAGCAGTTCCGGACTAGCAGGGGGAGAGACCCAGTACTTC. Combining the CDR3 with reference TRBV5-1 and TRBJ2-5 gives the whole variable domain KAGVTQTPRYLIKTRGQQVTLSCSPISGHRSVSWYQQTPGQGLQFLFEYFSETQRNKGNFPGRFSGRQFSNSRSEMNVSTLELGDSALYLCASSSGLAGGETQYFGPGTRLLVL.

The J gene is TRBJ1-4, the V gene TRBV28; TRBD1 agrees at 7 bases. CDR1 is MDHEN, CDR2 SYDVKM, per germline. The CDR3 runs 14 residues. Germline trimming cut 3 bases from V and 5 bases from J; bases unmatched to any gene: 3. The CDR3 loop is CASSLGTENEKLFF. The CDR3 DNA reads as TGTGCCAGCAGTTTGGGGACAGAAAATGAAAAACTGTTTTTT.

The chain uses TRBV28 and TRBJ2-1, with TRBD2 identical over 13 bases. Germline trimming cut 7 bases from V and 6 bases from J; bases unmatched to any gene: 6. Germline V CDR1 and CDR2: MDHEN, SYDVKM. There are 15 residues in the CDR3. The CDR3 coding sequence is TGTGCCAGCACCTCGGGACTAGCGGGATTCAATGAGCAGTTCTTC. Its translation: CASTSGLAGFNEQFF.

This clone was picked up one time. This chain links TRBV2 with TRBJ1-4; TRBD1 matches 8 bases. Germline lookup yields CDR1 SNHLY and CDR2 FYNNEI. There are 11 residues in the CDR3. Trimming cost V 6 bases and J 13 bases; bases outside gene matches: 4. The CDR3 DNA reads TGTGCCAGCAGCAGGGACAGGCTACTGTTTTTT. Translated, it gives CASSRDRLLFF.

Notes on this clone: The junction departs from germline at one end; a sequencing error may be responsible. The chain uses TRBV7-7 and TRBJ2-1; TRBD2 matches at 10 bases. The CDR3 has 14 amino acids. The germline CDR1 and CDR2 sequences are SSHAT and FNYEAQ (reference sequence). CDR3 sequence (DNA): TGTGCTAGCAGCTTAGCGGGAGGAAACAATGAGCAGTTCTTC. Its translation: CASSLAGGNNEQFF.

V and J are TRBV28 and TRBJ2-4; 7 positions agree with TRBD2. J was trimmed by 3 bases and V by 7 bases; bases with no gene match: 6. The CDR3 loop spans 14 amino acids. Germline CDR1 MDHEN, CDR2 SYDVKM. This CDR3 is CASNGEGGKNIQYF. The DNA for the CDR3 is TGTGCCAGCAACGGGGAGGGTGGCAAAAACATTCAGTACTTC.

This chain joins TRBV12-2 and TRBJ1-1; TRBD1, the table's D call, was not compared with the DNA. TRBV12-2 corresponds to a pseudogene. The CDR3 totals 18 residues. CDR3 sequence reads: CASRLAGGTGGPNTEAFF. DNA of the CDR3: TGTGCAAGTCGCTTAGCCGGTGGGACAGGGGGCCCGAACACTGAAGCTTTCTTT.

J is TRBJ1-2 and V is TRBV28, with D uncertain. The CDR3 extends over 14 amino acids. CDR1 is MDHEN and CDR2 is SYDVKM in the germline V gene. Trimming left V 5 bases short and J 4 bases short, with 14 bases between. The CDR3 DNA follows: TGTGCCAGCAGTGCCGGGGTCCTAATCTATGGCTACACCTTC. Protein product: CASSAGVLIYGYTF.

The rearrangement joins TRBV6-4 to TRBJ1-2, with 7 positions matching TRBD1. Germline CDR1 reads MRHNA; CDR2 reads SNTAGT. The CDR3 consists of 14 residues. Trimming took 5 bases from V and 5 from J; bases not matched to a gene: 8. The CDR3 DNA follows: TGTGCCAGCAGTCTCAGGGGGGAAGAATATGGCTACACCTTC. Translated: CASSLRGEEYGYTF.

V and J are TRBV11-2 and TRBJ2-3; 12 positions agree with TRBD2. Germline V gene lookup returns CDR1 SGHAT and CDR2 FQNNGV. The ends lost 4 bases at V and 4 bases at J; junction bases unmatched: 6. This CDR3 has 16 residues. The CDR3 loop is CASSSWLAGGPDTQYF. CDR3 bases: TGTGCCAGCAGCTCTTGGCTAGCGGGGGGGCCAGATACGCAGTATTTT.

The chain joins TRBV19 to TRBJ2-2, with TRBD2 matching 8 bases. The V segment lost 6 bases and the J segment 4 bases; nucleotides outside the gene matches: 10. The CDR3 consists of 16 residues. CDR1 is LNHDA, CDR2 SQIVND, per germline (reference sequence). The CDR3 DNA sequence: TGTGCCAGTAGCACCACTCCGGGACTAGGCACCGGGGAGCTGTTTTTT. Its protein product is CASSTTPGLGTGELFF.

The rearrangement joins TRBV19 to TRBJ1-2; a possible D gene is TRBD1 (5 bases). CDR1 LNHDA and CDR2 SQIVND come from the germline V gene (reference sequence). This CDR3 region has 14 residues. V was clipped by 3 bases and J by 7 bases, with 15 bases between them. The CDR3 loop reads CASSIPTPGGGYTF. CDR3 sequence (DNA): TGTGCCAGTAGTATCCCTACCCCGGGGGGTGGCTACACCTTC.

The chain uses TRBV27 and TRBJ2-1, with 7 bases identical to TRBD2. Germline CDR1 MNHEY, CDR2 SMNVEV (reference sequence). The junction had 15 bases not matched to a gene; V was cut back by 7 bases and J by 6 bases. CDR3 length: 16 amino acids. This CDR3 is CASTRFGGLGRNEQFF. The CDR3 DNA sequence: TGTGCCAGCACCCGTTTCGGGGGGTTGGGGCGCAATGAGCAGTTCTTC.